This T cell receptor beta chain stems from a study of blood T cells in healthy people across ages. Study-level information: About one barcoded TCR beta cDNA was captured per two T cells.

This clonotype was picked up a small number of times. In germline, CDR1 is SEHNR, CDR2 FQNEAQ (reference sequence). CDR3 length: 16 residues. Trimming removed 8 bases from V and 7 bases from J, with 26 bases in between. The authors ran a second PCR of 7 to 11 cycles using a sample-barcoded 5' primer and a J-beta primer mix. Each CDR3 protein gets one entry after TCRdb re-called the 5' RACE reads with MiXCR. The sample shows just under 550,000 distinct CDR3 sequences, about 25% of them seen only once. The same specimen was also included in a second study, on T cells of mothers and their children. That source reports: Addition of sample barcodes and 2-4 random nucleotides occurred through the M1S primer of the second PCR.

The receptor was derived from a boy aged 5 to 17 in good health. This chain joins TRBV7-9 and TRBJ1-1; possible D gene TRBD1, 5 bases. Specimen: blood. The CDR3 DNA sequence: TGTGCCAGCGGCAATAATTTAAAATTGGGGGAAAATGAAGCTTTCTTT. It yields the protein CASGNNLKLGENEAFF.